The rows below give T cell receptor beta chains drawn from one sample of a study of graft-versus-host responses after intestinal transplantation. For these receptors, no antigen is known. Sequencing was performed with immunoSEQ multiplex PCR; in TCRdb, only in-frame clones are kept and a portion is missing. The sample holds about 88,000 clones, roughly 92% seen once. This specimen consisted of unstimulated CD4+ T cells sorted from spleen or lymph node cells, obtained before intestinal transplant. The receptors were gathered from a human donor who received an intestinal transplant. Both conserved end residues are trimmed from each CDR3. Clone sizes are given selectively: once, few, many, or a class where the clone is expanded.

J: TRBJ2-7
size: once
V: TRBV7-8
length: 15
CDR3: ASSSIVGQGFPYEQY

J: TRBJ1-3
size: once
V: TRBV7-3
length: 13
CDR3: ASSLYRQGAVTIY

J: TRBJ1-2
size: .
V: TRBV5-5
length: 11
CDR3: ASSLEGTLGYT

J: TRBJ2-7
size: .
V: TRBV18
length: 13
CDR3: ASSPLLRSSYEQY

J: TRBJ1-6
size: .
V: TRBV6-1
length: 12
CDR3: ASSTAGGDSPLH

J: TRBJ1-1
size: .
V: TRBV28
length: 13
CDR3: ASSSQGVWGTEAF

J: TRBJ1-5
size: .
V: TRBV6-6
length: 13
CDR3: ASSYGEVNNQPQH

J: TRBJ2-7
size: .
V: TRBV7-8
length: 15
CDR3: ASSLWQREVATYEQY

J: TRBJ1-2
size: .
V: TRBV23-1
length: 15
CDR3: ASSPKRPQGVIYGYT

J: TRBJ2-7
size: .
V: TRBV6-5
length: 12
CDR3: ASTESGGNYEQY

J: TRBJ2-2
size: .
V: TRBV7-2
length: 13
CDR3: ASSFLAGGTGELF

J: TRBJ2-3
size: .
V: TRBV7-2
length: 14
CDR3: ASSLSAGGRRPTQY

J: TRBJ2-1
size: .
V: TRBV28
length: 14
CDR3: ASTRLAGNTYNEQF

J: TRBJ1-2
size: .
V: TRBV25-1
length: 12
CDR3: ASSDRVGDYGYT

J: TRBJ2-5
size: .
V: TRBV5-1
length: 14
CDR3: ASSLVVAGTQETQY

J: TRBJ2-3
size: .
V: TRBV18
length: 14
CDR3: ASSPPAGGVTDTQY

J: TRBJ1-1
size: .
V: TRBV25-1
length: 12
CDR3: ASSEWGQNTEAF

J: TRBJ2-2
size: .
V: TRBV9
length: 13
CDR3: ASSVNWVASGELF

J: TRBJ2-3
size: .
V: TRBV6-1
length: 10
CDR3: ASTLLEDTQY

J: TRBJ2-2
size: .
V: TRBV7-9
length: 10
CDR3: ASSPGAGELF

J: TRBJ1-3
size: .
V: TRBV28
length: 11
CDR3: ASSKGMGNTIY

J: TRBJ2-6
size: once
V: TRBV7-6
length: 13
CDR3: AAGLSGTGANVLT

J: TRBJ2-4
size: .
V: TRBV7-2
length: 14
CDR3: ASSKGLAPAKNIQY

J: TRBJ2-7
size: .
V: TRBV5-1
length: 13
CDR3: ASSLNLAGGHEQY

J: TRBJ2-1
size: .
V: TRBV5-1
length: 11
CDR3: ASSLGGGSRHF

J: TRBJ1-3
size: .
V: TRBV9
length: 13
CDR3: ASSVMPASGNTIY

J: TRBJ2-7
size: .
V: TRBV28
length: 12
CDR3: ATRNSPATYEQY

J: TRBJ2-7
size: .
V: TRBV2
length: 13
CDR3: ASNYSPSGPYEQY

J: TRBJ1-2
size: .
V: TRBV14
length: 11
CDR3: ASSQFYGTNYT

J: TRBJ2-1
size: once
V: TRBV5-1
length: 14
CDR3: ASSFRTSGGTNEQF

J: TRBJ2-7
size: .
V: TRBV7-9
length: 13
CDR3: ASSDRDRGPYEQY

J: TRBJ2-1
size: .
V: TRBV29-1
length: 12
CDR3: SAPLTAGVNEQF